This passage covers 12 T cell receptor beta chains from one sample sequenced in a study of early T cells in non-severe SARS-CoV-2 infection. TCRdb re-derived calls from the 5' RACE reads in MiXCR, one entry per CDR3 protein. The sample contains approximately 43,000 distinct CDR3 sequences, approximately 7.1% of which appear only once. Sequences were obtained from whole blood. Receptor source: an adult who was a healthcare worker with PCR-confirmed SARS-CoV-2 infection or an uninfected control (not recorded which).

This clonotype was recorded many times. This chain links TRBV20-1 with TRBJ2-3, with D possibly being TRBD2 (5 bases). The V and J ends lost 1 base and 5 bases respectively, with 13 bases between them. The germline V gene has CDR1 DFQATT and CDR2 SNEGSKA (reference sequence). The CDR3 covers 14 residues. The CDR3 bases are TGCAGTGCTAGAGTCGGCACCGGGGAAGATACGCAGTATTTT. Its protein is CSARVGTGEDTQYF.

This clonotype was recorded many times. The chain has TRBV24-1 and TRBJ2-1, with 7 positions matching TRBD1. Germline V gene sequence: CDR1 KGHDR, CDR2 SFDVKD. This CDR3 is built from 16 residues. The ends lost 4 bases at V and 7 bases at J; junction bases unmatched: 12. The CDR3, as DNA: TGTGCCACCAGTGACCGTTCCCGACAGGGTCGGAATGAGCAGTTCTTC. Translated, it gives CATSDRSRQGRNEQFF.

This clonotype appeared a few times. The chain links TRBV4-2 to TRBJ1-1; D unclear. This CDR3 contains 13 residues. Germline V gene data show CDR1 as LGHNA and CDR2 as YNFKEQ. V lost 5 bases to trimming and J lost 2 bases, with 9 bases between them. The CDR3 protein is CASSYTSNTEAFF. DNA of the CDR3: TGTGCCAGCAGCTACACCTCTAACACTGAAGCTTTCTTT.

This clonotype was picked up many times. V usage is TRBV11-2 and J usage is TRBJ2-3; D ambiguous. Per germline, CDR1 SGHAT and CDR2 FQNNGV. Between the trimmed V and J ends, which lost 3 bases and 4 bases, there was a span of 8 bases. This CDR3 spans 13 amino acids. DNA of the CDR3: TGTGCCAGCAGCTTGACACCAGCAGATACGCAGTATTTT. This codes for CASSLTPADTQYF.

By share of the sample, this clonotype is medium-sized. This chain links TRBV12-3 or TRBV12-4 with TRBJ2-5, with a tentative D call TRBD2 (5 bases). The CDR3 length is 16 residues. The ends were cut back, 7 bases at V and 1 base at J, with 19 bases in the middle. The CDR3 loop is CASTDQGNSVQETQYF. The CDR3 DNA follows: TGTGCCAGCACCGATCAAGGGAATAGCGTCCAAGAGACCCAGTACTTC.

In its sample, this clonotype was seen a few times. The CDR3, as DNA: TGTGCCAGCAGTAAACGGGACAGGGACACTGAAGCTTTCTTT. Amino acid sequence: CASSKRDRDTEAFF. The chain links TRBV6-6 to TRBJ1-1; 9 bases are a match to TRBD1. Per germline, CDR1 MNHNY and CDR2 SVGAGI (reference sequence). The CDR3 covers 14 residues. Germline trimming cut 5 bases from V and 3 bases from J; bases unmatched to any gene: 4.

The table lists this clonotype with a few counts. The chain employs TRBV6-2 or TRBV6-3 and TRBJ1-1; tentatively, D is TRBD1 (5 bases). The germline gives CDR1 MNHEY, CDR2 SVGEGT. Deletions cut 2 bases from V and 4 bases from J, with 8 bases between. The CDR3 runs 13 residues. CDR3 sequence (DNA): TGTGCCAGCAGTTACGGGGGGAGCACTGAAGCTTTCTTT. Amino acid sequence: CASSYGGSTEAFF.

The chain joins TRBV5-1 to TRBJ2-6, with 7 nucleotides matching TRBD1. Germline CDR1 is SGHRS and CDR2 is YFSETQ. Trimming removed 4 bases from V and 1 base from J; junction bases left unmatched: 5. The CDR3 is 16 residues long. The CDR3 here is CASSGGQSSGANVLTF. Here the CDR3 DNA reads TGCGCCAGCAGCGGGGGACAGTCATCTGGGGCCAACGTCCTGACTTTC. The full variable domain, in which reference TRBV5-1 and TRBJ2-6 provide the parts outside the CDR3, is KAGVTQTPRYLIKTRGQQVTLSCSPISGHRSVSWYQQTPGQGLQFLFEYFSETQRNKGNFPGRFSGRQFSNSRSEMNVSTLELGDSALYLCASSGGQSSGANVLTFGAGSRLTVL.

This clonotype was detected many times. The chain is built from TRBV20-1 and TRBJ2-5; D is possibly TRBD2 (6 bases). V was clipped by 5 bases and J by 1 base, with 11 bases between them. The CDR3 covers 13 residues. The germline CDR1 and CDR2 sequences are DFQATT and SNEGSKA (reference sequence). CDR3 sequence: CSAVRDFQETQYF. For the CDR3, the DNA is TGCAGTGCTGTAAGGGACTTCCAAGAGACCCAGTACTTC.

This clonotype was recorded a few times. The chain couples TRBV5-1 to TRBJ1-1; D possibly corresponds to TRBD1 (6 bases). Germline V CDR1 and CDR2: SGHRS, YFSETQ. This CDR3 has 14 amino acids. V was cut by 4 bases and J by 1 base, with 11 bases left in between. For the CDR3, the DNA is TGCGCCAGCAGCACGACGACAGGGAACACTGAAGCTTTCTTT. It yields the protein CASSTTTGNTEAFF.

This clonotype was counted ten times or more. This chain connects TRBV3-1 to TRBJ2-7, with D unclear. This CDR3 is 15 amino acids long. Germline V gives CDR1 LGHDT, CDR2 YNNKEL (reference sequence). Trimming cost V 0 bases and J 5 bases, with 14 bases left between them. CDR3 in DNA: TGTGCCAGCAGCCAAGAATTGGTAGGTCGGAACGAGCAGTACTTC. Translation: CASSQELVGRNEQYF.

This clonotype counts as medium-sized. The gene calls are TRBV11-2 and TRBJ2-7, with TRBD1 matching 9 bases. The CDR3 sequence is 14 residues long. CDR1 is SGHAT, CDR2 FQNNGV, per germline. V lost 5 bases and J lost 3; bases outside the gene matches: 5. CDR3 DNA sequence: TGTGCCAGCAGCCGTCCGGGACAGGGCTACGAGCAGTACTTC. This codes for CASSRPGQGYEQYF.